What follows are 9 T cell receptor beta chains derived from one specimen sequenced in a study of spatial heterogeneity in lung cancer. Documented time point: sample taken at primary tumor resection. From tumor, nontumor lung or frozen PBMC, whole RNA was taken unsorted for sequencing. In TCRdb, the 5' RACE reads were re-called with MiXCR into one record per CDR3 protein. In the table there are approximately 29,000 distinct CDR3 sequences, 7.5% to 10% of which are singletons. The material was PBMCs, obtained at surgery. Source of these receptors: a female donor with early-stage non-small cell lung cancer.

This CDR3 reads CASSRDRAYEQYF. CDR3 coding DNA: TGTGCCAGCAGCCGGGACAGAGCCTACGAGCAGTACTTC. This chain links TRBV2 with TRBJ2-7, with 7 bases aligning to TRBD1. J lost 2 bases, V lost 6 bases, and 4 bases had no gene match. The CDR3 spans 13 residues. Looked up from germline, CDR1 is SNHLY and CDR2 is FYNNEI.

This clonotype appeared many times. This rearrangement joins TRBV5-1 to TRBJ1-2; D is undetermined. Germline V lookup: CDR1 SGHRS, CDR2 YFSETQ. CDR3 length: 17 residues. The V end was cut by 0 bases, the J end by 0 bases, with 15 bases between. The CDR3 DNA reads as TGCGCCAGCAGCTTGGGTCAGCCAACCCGTTCTAACTATGGCTACACCTTC. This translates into CASSLGQPTRSNYGYTF.

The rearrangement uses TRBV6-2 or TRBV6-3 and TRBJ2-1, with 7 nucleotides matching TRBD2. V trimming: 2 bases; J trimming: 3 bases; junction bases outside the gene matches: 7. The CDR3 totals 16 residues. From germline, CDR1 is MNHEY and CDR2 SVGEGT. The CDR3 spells CASSYGAGDIYNEQFF. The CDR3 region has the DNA TGTGCCAGCAGTTACGGTGCGGGAGATATCTACAATGAGCAGTTCTTC.

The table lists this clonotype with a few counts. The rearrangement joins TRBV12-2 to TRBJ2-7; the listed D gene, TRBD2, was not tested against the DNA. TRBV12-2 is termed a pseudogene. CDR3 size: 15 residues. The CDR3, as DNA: TGTGCAAGTCGCTTTCGAGGGAGTGGGGCCTACGAGCAGTACGTC. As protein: CASRFRGSGAYEQYV.

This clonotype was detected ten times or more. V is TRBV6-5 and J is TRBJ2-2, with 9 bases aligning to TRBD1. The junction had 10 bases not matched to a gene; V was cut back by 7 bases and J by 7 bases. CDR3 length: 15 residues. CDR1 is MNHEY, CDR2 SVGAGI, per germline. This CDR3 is CASNRDRELSGELFF. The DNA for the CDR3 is TGTGCCAGCAACCGGGACAGGGAGCTGAGCGGGGAGCTGTTTTTT.

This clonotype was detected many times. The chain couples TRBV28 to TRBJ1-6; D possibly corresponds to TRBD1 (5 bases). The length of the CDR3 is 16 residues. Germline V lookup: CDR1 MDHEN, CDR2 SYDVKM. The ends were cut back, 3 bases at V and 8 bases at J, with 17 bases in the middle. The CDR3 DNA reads TGTGCCAGCAGTTTGGGGACGGGGGTCTCGCATTCACCCCTCCACTTT. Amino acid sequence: CASSLGTGVSHSPLHF.

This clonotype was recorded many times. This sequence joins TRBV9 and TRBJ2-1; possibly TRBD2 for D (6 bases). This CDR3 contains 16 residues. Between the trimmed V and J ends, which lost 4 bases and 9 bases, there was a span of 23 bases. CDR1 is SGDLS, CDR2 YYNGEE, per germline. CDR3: CASSSSRGWGCGEQFF. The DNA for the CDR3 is TGTGCCAGCAGCTCTTCACGGGGGTGGGGTTGCGGTGAGCAGTTCTTC.

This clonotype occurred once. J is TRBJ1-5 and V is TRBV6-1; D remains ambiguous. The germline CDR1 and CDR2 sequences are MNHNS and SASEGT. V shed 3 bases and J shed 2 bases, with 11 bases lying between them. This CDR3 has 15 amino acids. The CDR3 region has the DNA TGTGCCAGCAGTGAGCAAGGAGGTGGCAATCAGCCCCAGCATTTT. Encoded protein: CASSEQGGGNQPQHF.

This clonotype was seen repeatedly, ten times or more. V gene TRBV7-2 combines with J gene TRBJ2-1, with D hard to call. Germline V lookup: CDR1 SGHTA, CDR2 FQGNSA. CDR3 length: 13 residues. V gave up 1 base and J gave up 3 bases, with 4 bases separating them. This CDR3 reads CASSLVSYNEQFF. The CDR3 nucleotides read TGTGCCAGCAGCTTAGTTAGCTACAATGAGCAGTTCTTC.